A single sample is the source of the 19 T cell receptor beta chains below, sequenced in a study of blood T cell repertoires in COVID-19. Assay used: immunoSEQ multiplex PCR; TCRdb lists only in-frame clones, some missing. The repertoire holds 250,000 to 300,000 clones, with 70% to 90% as singletons. Sequenced material: peripheral blood. Receptors were obtained from a woman aged 55-70 years with COVID-19, enrolled during active disease.

The chain couples TRBV3-1 (or the pseudogene TRBV3-2) to TRBJ2-5, with 15 positions matching TRBD2. The CDR3 covers 17 residues. The ends lost 3 bases at V and 5 bases at J; junction bases unmatched: 7. Germline CDR1 LGHDT, CDR2 YNNKEL (reference sequence). The CDR3 DNA reads TGTGCCAGCAGCCATGGGACTAGCGGGAGGTTTGTGGAGACCCAGTACTTC. It codes for CASSHGTSGRFVETQYF.

This clone has only a few counts. The chain combines TRBV5-6 with TRBJ1-1, with D perhaps matching TRBD1 (6 bases). This CDR3 contains 14 residues. V gave up 4 bases and J gave up 4 bases, with 14 bases separating them. Germline CDR1 is SGHDT and CDR2 is YYEEEE. Written as DNA, the CDR3 is TGTGCCAGCAGCGTAAGGGGGTTCGGCACTGAAGCTTTCTTT. This encodes CASSVRGFGTEAFF.

This clone was observed a few times. V usage is TRBV19 and J usage is TRBJ1-6; no reliable D call. This CDR3 is built from 15 residues. Between the trimmed V and J ends, which lost 4 bases and 6 bases, there was a span of 13 bases. The germline V gene has CDR1 LNHDA and CDR2 SQIVND (reference sequence). The CDR3 nucleotides are TGTGCCAGTAGTAGTAACCTTGGCGGTAATTCACCCCTCCACTTT. Translation: CASSSNLGGNSPLHF. The whole variable domain, remainder taken from reference TRBV19 and TRBJ1-6, is DGGITQSPKYLFRKEGQNVTLSCEQNLNHDAMYWYRQDPGQGLRLIYYSQIVNDFQKGDIAEGYSVSREKKESFPLTVTSAQKNPTAFYLCASSSNLGGNSPLHFGNGTRLTVT.

This chain joins TRBV18 and TRBJ2-3; D ambiguous. The V end was cut by 1 base, the J end by 6 bases, with 11 bases between. Germline CDR1 is KGHSH and CDR2 is LQKENI. This CDR3 comprises 14 residues. CDR3 residues: CASSPRLIADTQYF. DNA for the CDR3: TGTGCCAGCTCACCACGGCTGATCGCTGATACGCAGTATTTT.

The chain carries TRBV15 and TRBJ2-2; D gene unclear. Trimming took 6 bases from V and 2 from J, leaving 7 bases between them. Germline V gene sequence: CDR1 LNHNV, CDR2 YYDKDF (reference sequence). The CDR3 is 13 amino acids. CDR3 DNA sequence: TGTGCCACCAGGGTTACTAACACCGGGGAGCTGTTTTTT. It codes for CATRVTNTGELFF.

V and J are TRBV6-2 or TRBV6-3 and TRBJ2-2; 8 nucleotides line up with TRBD1. CDR1 is MNHEY, CDR2 SVGEGT, per germline. The CDR3 sequence is 15 residues long. V was pared by 6 bases and J by 4 bases, with 7 bases of the junction left unmatched. CDR3 in amino acids: CASSRGQASTGELFF. The CDR3 nucleotides read TGTGCCAGCAGCCGGGGACAGGCCTCCACCGGGGAGCTGTTTTTT.

This clone was seen more than once but under ten times. The chain uses TRBV7-3 and TRBJ2-3; no clear D. The V and J ends lost 0 bases and 2 bases respectively, with 3 bases between them. Germline values: CDR1 SGHTA, CDR2 FQGTGA. The CDR3 length is 13 residues. The CDR3 sequence is CASSLTYTDTQYF. The DNA of the CDR3 is TGTGCCAGCAGCTTAACTTACACAGATACGCAGTATTTT.

The rearrangement links TRBV11-2 to TRBJ1-2; D might be TRBD1 (5 bases). Trimming stripped 1 base from V and 7 bases from J, with 16 bases between. Germline V CDR1 and CDR2: SGHAT, FQNNGV. The length of the CDR3 is 15 residues. The CDR3 region has the DNA TGTGCCAGCAGCTTAGTAGGGGTATCTGATCGTGGCTACACCTTC. Protein product: CASSLVGVSDRGYTF.

The genes are TRBV5-1 and TRBJ2-2; D unclear. V was pared by 4 bases and J by 0 bases, with 10 bases between. CDR3 length: 15 amino acids. CDR1 is SGHRS and CDR2 is YFSETQ in the germline V gene. The CDR3 spells CASSPTEANTGELFF. The CDR3 nucleotides read TGCGCCAGCAGCCCTACAGAAGCGAACACCGGGGAGCTGTTTTTT.

This chain connects TRBV10-3 to TRBJ2-7; D might be TRBD2 (6 bases). The CDR3 length is 14 residues. The ends were cut back, 3 bases at V and 4 bases at J, with 13 bases in the middle. Germline lookup yields CDR1 ENHRY and CDR2 SYGVKD. The CDR3 DNA is TGTGCCATCAGTGATCCGGGAGCTACGTACGAGCAGTACTTC. Its protein is CAISDPGATYEQYF.

V gene TRBV5-1 combines with J gene TRBJ1-1; D not resolved. V was trimmed by 1 base and J by 2 bases, leaving 9 bases between them. CDR3 length: 14 amino acids. Looked up from germline, CDR1 is SGHRS and CDR2 is YFSETQ. In DNA form, the CDR3 reads TGCGCCAGCAGCTTGTATGGCAGTAACACTGAAGCTTTCTTT. It is translated as CASSLYGSNTEAFF.

This chain uses TRBV6-5 with TRBJ1-4, with 10 bases aligning to TRBD1. V was pared by 6 bases and J by 8 bases, with 6 bases of the junction left unmatched. This CDR3 comprises 14 residues. CDR1 is MNHEY, CDR2 SVGAGI, per germline. The CDR3 here is CASRADRGNEKLFF. In DNA form, the CDR3 reads TGTGCCAGCAGGGCGGACAGGGGGAACGAAAAACTGTTTTTT.

The chain carries TRBV19 and TRBJ1-4, with D possibly being TRBD1 (5 bases). V was shortened by 6 bases and J by 8 bases, with 13 bases between the two germline ends. The CDR3 consists of 13 residues. Germline V gene sequence: CDR1 LNHDA, CDR2 SQIVND (reference sequence). DNA of the CDR3: TGTGCCAGTAGCCCGATGGGGCGGGAAAAACTGTTTTTT. Translation: CASSPMGREKLFF.

This rearrangement joins TRBV18 to TRBJ2-7, with D tentatively TRBD2 (5 bases). The V end was cut by 2 bases, the J end by 6 bases, with 14 bases between. The CDR3 is 14 residues long. Germline CDR1 KGHSH, CDR2 LQKENI. CDR3 loop: CASSPDTRGAEQYF. The CDR3 DNA reads as TGTGCCAGCTCACCAGACACACGGGGTGCCGAGCAGTACTTC.

This rearrangement joins TRBV6-5 to TRBJ1-2; 8 nucleotides line up with TRBD1. This CDR3 spans 13 amino acids. Unmatched junction bases numbered 5, after V lost 7 bases and J lost 4 bases. CDR1 is MNHEY and CDR2 is SVGAGI in the germline V gene. Here the CDR3 DNA reads TGTGCCAGCACCACGGACAGGGTCTATGGCTACACCTTC. This encodes CASTTDRVYGYTF.

V usage is TRBV30 and J usage is TRBJ2-5; tentatively, D is TRBD1 (5 bases). The germline gives CDR1 GTSNPN, CDR2 SVGIG (reference sequence). The CDR3 totals 11 residues. V lost 5 bases and J 1 base, leaving 5 bases between the germline ends. CDR3 loop: CAWGAQETQYF. For the CDR3, the DNA is TGTGCCTGGGGGGCCCAAGAGACCCAGTACTTC. Together with reference TRBV30 and TRBJ2-5, the CDR3 gives the full variable domain: SQTIHQWPATLVQPVGSPLSLECTVEGTSNPNLYWYRQAAGRGLQLLFYSVGIGQISSEVPQNLSASRPQDRQFILSSKKLLLSDSGFYLCAWGAQETQYFGPGTRLLVL.

The rearrangement uses TRBV6-6 and TRBJ2-1; 10 bases are a match to TRBD2. Germline-derived CDR1 and CDR2 are MNHNY and SVGAGI (reference sequence). The CDR3 has 15 residues. Trimming removed 6 bases from V and 2 bases from J; junction bases left unmatched: 4. CDR3 coding DNA: TGTGCCAGCAGACCCAGCGGGAGGGCCTACAATGAGCAGTTCTTC. Amino acid sequence: CASRPSGRAYNEQFF.

This clone was counted once. The chain combines TRBV10-3 with TRBJ2-7; perhaps TRBD2 as D (6 bases). This CDR3 contains 13 residues. Germline V gene lookup returns CDR1 ENHRY and CDR2 SYGVKD. Trimming took off 11 bases at V and 7 bases at J, with 21 bases between the two ends. The chain's CDR3 is CAPPVGGPDEQYF. CDR3 DNA sequence: TGTGCCCCCCCCGTTGGAGGGCCGGATGAGCAGTACTTC.

V usage is TRBV18 and J usage is TRBJ2-1; 7 bases are a match to TRBD2. J was trimmed by 9 bases and V by 3 bases; bases with no gene match: 5. CDR3 length: 13 amino acids. Germline-derived CDR1 and CDR2 are KGHSH and LQKENI. The CDR3 spells CASSPGGVAEQFF. CDR3 in DNA: TGTGCCAGCTCACCTGGGGGGGTTGCTGAGCAGTTCTTC.